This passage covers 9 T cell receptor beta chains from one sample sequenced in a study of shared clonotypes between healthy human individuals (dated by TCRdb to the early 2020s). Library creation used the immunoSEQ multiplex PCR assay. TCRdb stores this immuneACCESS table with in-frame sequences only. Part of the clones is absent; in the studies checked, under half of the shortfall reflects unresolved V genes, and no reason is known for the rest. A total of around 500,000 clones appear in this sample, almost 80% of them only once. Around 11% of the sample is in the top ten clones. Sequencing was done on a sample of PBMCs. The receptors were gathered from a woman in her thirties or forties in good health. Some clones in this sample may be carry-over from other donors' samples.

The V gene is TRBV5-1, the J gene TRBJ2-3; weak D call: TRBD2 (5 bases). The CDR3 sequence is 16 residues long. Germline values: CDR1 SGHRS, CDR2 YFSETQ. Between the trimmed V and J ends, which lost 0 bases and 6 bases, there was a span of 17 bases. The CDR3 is CASSLGPSLVLDTQYF. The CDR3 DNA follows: TGCGCCAGCAGCTTGGGCCCCTCACTAGTTTTGGATACGCAGTATTTT. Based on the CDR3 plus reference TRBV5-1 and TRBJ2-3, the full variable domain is KAGVTQTPRYLIKTRGQQVTLSCSPISGHRSVSWYQQTPGQGLQFLFEYFSETQRNKGNFPGRFSGRQFSNSRSEMNVSTLELGDSALYLCASSLGPSLVLDTQYFGPGTRLTVL.

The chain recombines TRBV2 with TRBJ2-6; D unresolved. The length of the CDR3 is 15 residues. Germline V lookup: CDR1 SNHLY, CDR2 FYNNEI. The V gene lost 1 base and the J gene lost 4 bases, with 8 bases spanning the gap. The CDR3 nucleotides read TGTGCCAGCAGTGAAGAGGCGACCGGGGCCAACGTCCTGACTTTC. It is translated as CASSEEATGANVLTF.

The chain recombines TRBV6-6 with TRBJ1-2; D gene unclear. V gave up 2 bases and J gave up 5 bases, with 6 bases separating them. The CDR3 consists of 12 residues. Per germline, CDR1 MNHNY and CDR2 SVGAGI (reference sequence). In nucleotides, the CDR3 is TGTGCCAGCAGTTACCTCCATTATGGCTACACCTTC. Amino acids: CASSYLHYGYTF.

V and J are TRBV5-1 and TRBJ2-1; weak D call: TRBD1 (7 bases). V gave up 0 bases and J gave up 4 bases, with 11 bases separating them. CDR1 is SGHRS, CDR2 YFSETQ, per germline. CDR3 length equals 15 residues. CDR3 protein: CASSLDRGLYNEQFF. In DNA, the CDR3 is TGCGCCAGCAGCTTGGACAGGGGACTTTACAATGAGCAGTTCTTC.

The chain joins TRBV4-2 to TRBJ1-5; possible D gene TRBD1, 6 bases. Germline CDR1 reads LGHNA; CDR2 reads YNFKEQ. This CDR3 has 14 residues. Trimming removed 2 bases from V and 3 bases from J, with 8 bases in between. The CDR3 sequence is CASSQKGDNQPQHF. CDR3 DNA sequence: TGTGCCAGCAGCCAAAAGGGGGACAATCAGCCCCAGCATTTT.

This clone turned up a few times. The CDR3 loop reads CASSLGPTTNTGELFF. The CDR3 DNA reads TGCGCCAGCAGCTTAGGACCCACTACGAACACCGGGGAGCTGTTTTTT. V and J are TRBV5-1 and TRBJ2-2; D unclear. Germline V CDR1 and CDR2: SGHRS, YFSETQ. CDR3 size: 16 residues. V was trimmed by 2 bases and J by 0 bases, leaving 11 bases between them. Drawing the rest from reference TRBV5-1 and TRBJ2-2, the complete variable domain is KAGVTQTPRYLIKTRGQQVTLSCSPISGHRSVSWYQQTPGQGLQFLFEYFSETQRNKGNFPGRFSGRQFSNSRSEMNVSTLELGDSALYLCASSLGPTTNTGELFFGEGSRLTVL.

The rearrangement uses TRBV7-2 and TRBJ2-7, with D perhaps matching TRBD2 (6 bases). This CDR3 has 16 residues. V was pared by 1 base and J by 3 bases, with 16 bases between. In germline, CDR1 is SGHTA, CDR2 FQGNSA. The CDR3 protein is CASSLEPGLRHYEQYF. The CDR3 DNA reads TGTGCCAGCAGCTTAGAACCGGGACTCCGACACTACGAGCAGTACTTC.

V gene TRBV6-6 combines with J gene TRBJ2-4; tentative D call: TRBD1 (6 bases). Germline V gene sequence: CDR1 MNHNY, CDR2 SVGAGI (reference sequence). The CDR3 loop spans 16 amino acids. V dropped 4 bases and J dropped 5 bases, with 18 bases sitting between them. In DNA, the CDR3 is TGTGCCAGCAGTTCGCCCCCCAGGGGTGGGGAAAACATTCAGTACTTC. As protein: CASSSPPRGGENIQYF.

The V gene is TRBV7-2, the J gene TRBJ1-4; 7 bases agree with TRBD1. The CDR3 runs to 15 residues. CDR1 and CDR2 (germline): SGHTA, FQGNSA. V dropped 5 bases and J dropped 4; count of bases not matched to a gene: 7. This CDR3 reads CASSINRDSNEKLFF. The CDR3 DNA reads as TGTGCCAGCAGCATAAACCGGGACAGTAATGAAAAACTGTTTTTT.